This T cell receptor (beta chain) was obtained from a study of Ad26.COV2.S vaccination and SARS-CoV-2 variants. Study overall: The COV1001 Ad26.COV2.S trial arm included the donor. Each vaccinee took Ad26.COV2.S intramuscularly, once or twice 56 days apart. General study results and limits: Spike-specific TCR breadth in vaccine recipients exceeded that seen in placebo recipients. Total T cell responses, in the TCR breadth and depth analyses, may have been underestimated.

Of note for this clone: Its antigen is undetermined.

Treatment specified: roughly 19 received Ad26.COV2.S at low or high dose, single or two shots; about 5 received placebo; per-sample allocation not given. Repertoires come from day 63 after the first vaccine or placebo injection. Profiling relied on immunoSEQ multiplex PCR, and the TCRdb table lists in-frame clones only, not all of them. The sample holds fewer than 800,000 clones; roughly nine tenths are singletons and the top ten take over 1.3%. This CDR3 has 12 amino acids. V lost 4 bases, J lost 6 bases, and 9 bases lay in between. Germline V gene sequence: CDR1 MNHEY, CDR2 SVGEGT. The chain uses TRBV6-2 or TRBV6-3 and TRBJ1-2, with TRBD1 as a possible D gene (5 bases). This TCR derives from a person between 18 and 65 years old who received the Ad26.COV2.S COVID-19 vaccine or a placebo. The sample consisted of peripheral blood, taken in a trial of Ad26.COV2.S vaccine versus placebo. The CDR3 nucleotides are TGTGCCAGCAGTTCGACAGTGAATGGCTACACCTTC. Amino acids: CASSSTVNGYTF.